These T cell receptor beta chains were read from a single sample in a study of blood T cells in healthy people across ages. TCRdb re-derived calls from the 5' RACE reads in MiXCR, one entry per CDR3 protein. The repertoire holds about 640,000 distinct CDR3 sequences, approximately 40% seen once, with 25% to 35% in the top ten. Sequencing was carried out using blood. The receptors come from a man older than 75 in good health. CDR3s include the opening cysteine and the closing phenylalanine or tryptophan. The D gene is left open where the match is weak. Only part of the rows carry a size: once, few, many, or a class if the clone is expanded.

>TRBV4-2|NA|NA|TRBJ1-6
CASSQTMTQMGVTLHF
TGTGCCAGCAGCCAAACGATGACCCAGATGGGGGTAACCCTCCACTTT
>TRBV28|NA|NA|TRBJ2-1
CASSLAGNYDEQFF
TGTGCCAGCAGTTTAGCCGGGAACTACGATGAGCAGTTCTTC
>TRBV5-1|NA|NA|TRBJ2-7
CASPLGEQYF
TGCGCCAGCCCTTTGGGCGAGCAGTACTTC
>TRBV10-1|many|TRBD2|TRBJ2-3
CASSEAGGGASDTQYF
TGCGCCAGCAGTGAGGCCGGCGGGGGGGCCTCGGATACGCAGTATTTT
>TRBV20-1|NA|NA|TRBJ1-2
CSARELRDYGYTF
TGCAGTGCTAGAGAATTAAGGGACTATGGCTACACCTTC
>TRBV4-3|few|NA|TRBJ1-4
CASSQGVGGRNNEKLFF
TGCGCCAGCAGCCAAGGAGTGGGGGGCCGGAACAATGAAAAACTGTTTTTT
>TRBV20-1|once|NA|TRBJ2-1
CSYRGYNEQFF
TGCAGTTACCGTGGGTACAATGAGCAGTTCTTC
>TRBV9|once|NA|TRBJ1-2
CASSPPAPVGANYGYTF
TGTGCCAGCAGCCCCCCGGCCCCTGTGGGCGCTAACTATGGCTACACCTTC
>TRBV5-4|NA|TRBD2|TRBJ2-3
CAIQDGGKGTDTQYF
TGTGCCATTCAGGACGGGGGGAAGGGGACAGATACGCAGTATTTT
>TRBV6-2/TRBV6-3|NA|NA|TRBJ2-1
CASSAVSRSGYNEQFF
TGTGCCAGCAGCGCCGTCTCCAGGAGTGGTTACAATGAGCAGTTCTTC
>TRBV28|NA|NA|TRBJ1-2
CASSPLVTDGYTF
TGTGCCAGCAGTCCCCTTGTCACGGATGGCTACACCTTC
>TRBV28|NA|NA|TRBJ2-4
CASSFGGIDKNIQYF
TGTGCCAGCAGTTTTGGCGGGATTGACAAAAACATTCAGTACTTC
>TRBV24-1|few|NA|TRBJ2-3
CATSDLGETDTQYF
TGTGCCACCAGTGATTTGGGAGAAACAGATACGCAGTATTTT
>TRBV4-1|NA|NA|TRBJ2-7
CASSQEMAAGPTYNEQYF
TGCGCCAGCAGCCAAGAAATGGCGGCAGGGCCGACCTACAATGAGCAGTACTTC
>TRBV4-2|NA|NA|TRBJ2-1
CASSQRWEDEQFF
TGTGCCAGCAGCCAACGGTGGGAGGATGAGCAGTTCTTC
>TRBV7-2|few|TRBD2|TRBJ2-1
CASSFTGTSGRLGNEQFF
TGTGCCAGCAGCTTCACCGGGACTAGCGGGAGACTGGGCAATGAGCAGTTCTTC
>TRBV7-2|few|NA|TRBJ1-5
CASSLSHVSNQPQHF
TGTGCCAGCAGCTTATCTCATGTCAGCAATCAGCCCCAGCATTTT
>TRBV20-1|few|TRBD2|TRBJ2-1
CSAIFWREGEQFF
TGCAGTGCCATTTTTTGGCGGGAGGGTGAGCAGTTCTTC
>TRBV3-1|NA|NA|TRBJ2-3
CASSQIAVTDTQYF
TGTGCCAGCAGCCAAATTGCGGTCACAGATACGCAGTATTTT
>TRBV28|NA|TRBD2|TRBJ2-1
CASIEGAGGEQFF
TGTGCCAGCATTGAAGGTGCGGGGGGTGAGCAGTTCTTC
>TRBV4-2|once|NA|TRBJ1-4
CASSQEGGVGEKLFF
TGTGCCAGCAGCCAAGAGGGAGGAGTGGGTGAAAAACTGTTTTTT
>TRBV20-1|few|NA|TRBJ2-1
CSRVVPGNEQFF
TGCAGTCGGGTAGTGCCCGGCAATGAGCAGTTCTTC
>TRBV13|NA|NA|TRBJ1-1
CASSLLSGNTEAFF
TGTGCCAGCAGCTTATTGTCTGGGAACACTGAAGCTTTCTTT
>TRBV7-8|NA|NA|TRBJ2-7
CASSSNRDDEQYF
TGTGCCAGCAGCTCCAATAGGGACGACGAGCAGTACTTC
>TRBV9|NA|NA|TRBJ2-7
CASSVAPDLYEQYF
TGTGCCAGCAGCGTAGCCCCAGATCTCTACGAGCAGTACTTC
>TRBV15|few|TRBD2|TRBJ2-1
CATSEDRTSGSSSSYNEQFF
TGTGCCACCAGCGAAGACCGGACTAGCGGGAGTTCGAGCTCCTACAATGAGCAGTTCTTC
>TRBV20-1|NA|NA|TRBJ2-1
CSARDPSGHYNEQFF
TGCAGTGCTAGAGATCCCAGCGGGCACTACAATGAGCAGTTCTTC
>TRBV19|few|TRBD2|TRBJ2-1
CASSMGLAGDNEQFF
TGTGCCAGTAGTATGGGACTAGCGGGAGACAATGAGCAGTTCTTC
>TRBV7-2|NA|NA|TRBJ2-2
CASRKDTSNTGELFF
TGTGCCAGCAGGAAAGACACATCGAACACCGGGGAGCTGTTTTTT
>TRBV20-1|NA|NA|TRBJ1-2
CSAPGQTGGYGYTF
TGCAGTGCCCCCGGCCAGACAGGCGGGTATGGCTACACCTTC
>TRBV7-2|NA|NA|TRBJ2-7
CASSSFSYEQYF
TGTGCCAGCAGCTCATTCTCCTACGAGCAGTACTTC
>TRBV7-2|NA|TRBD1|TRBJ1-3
CASSVDRGRGNTIYF
TGTGCCAGCAGCGTAGACAGGGGGAGAGGAAACACCATATATTTT
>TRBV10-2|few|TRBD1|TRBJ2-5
CASSESRDRGGDIETQYF
TGCGCCAGCAGTGAGTCGCGGGACAGGGGAGGCGATATAGAGACCCAGTACTTC
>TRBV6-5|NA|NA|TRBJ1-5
CASSDSTQDQPQHF
TGTGCCAGCAGTGACTCGACACAAGATCAGCCCCAGCATTTT
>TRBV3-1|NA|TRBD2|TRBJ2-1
CASSQYREGRDEQFF
TGTGCCAGCAGCCAATACCGGGAGGGGCGGGATGAGCAGTTCTTC
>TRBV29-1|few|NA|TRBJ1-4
CSVEVLEKLFF
TGCAGCGTTGAAGTACTTGAAAAACTGTTTTTT
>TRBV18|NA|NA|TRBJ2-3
CASSPLEVTDTQYF
TGTGCCAGCTCACCCCTGGAGGTCACAGATACGCAGTATTTT
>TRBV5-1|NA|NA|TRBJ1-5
CASSYDGTASQPQHF
TGCGCCAGCAGCTATGACGGGACCGCTTCTCAGCCCCAGCATTTT
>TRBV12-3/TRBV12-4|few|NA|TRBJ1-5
CASSPDSGRNQPQHF
TGTGCCAGCAGTCCAGACTCCGGACGGAATCAGCCCCAGCATTTT
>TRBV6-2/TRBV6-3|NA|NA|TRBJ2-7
CASSYRPVYEQYF
TGTGCCAGCAGTTACCGTCCGGTCTACGAGCAGTACTTC
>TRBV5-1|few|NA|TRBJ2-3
CASSPGSELDTQYF
TGCGCCAGCAGCCCGGGATCGGAGTTAGATACGCAGTATTTT
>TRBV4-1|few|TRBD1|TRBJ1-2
CASSQDGTGVDYGYTF
TGCGCCAGCAGCCAAGATGGGACAGGGGTCGACTATGGCTACACCTTC
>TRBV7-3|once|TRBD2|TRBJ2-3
CASSLQSPGLAGGVSSTDTQYF
TGTGCCAGCAGCTTACAATCGCCGGGACTAGCGGGAGGAGTTTCTAGCACAGATACGCAGTATTTT
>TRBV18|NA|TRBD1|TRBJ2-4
CASSLGQGVMAKNIQYF
TGTGCCAGCTCCCTTGGACAGGGGGTGATGGCCAAAAACATTCAGTACTTC
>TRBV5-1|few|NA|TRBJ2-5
CASSWASAETQYF
TGCGCCAGCAGCTGGGCCTCGGCAGAGACCCAGTACTTC
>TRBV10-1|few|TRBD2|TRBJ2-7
CASSGNRGSGSEQYF
TGCGCCAGCAGTGGAAACAGGGGTAGCGGGAGCGAGCAGTACTTC